This T cell receptor (beta chain) comes out of a study of cytomegalovirus exposure and HLA in healthy donors. Researchers ran the PCR with 60 Vbeta and 13 Jbeta primers. Sequencing used immunoSEQ multiplex PCR; TCRdb keeps in-frame clones, though not all of them. The data hold 90,000 to 140,000 clones, with about 70% observed a single time. The V gene end was trimmed by 4 bases and the J gene end by 1 base; junction bases not matched to a gene: 7. Germline V gene sequence: CDR1 SGHRS, CDR2 YFSETQ. The CDR3 contains 15 residues. The V gene is TRBV5-1, the J gene TRBJ2-5, with 7 bases matching TRBD1. The receptor was isolated from a man aged 25-45 years in good health and CMV-seronegative. Material: PBMCs. The CDR3 nucleotides read TGCGCCAGCAGCCTCATCAGGGGGTTCCAAGAGACCCAGTACTTC. Translating it yields CASSLIRGFQETQYF.